The entry below describes one T cell receptor beta chain. The antigen is undetermined. Germline loops: CDR1 MNHEY, CDR2 SMNVEV (reference sequence). There are 15 residues in the CDR3. Trimming shortened V by 3 bases and J by 6 bases, and 14 bases separated the two germline ends. CD8 cells regarded as naive lacked CD45RO, were positively chosen for CCR7, and omitted terminally differentiated effector memory CD45RA+ cells. None of the donors, who were healthy HIV-negative adults, had recently had acute infections or vaccinations. The data originate from a study of shared clonotypes between healthy human individuals. Template for every sorted-subset replicate PCR totaled approximately 0.2 ug DNA, around 33,000 T cell genomes. Generated by immunoSEQ multiplex PCR, the TCRdb table keeps only in-frame clones and is missing some. The sample comprises under 850,000 clones, roughly 92% of which are singletons, and 20% to 30% rests with the top ten.

Whole-study findings and limits: Non-shared clonotypes displayed generation probabilities falling below those of clonotypes present in all four donors. An expected dependence of interdonor clonotype sharing on sequencing depth was noted.

Specimen: naive CD8+ T cells sorted from blood. This receptor was taken from a man aged 25 to 45 in good health. This chain uses TRBV27 with TRBJ1-4; D not resolved. The CDR3 region is CASSFGLSNDEKLFF. The CDR3 DNA reads as TGTGCCAGCAGTTTCGGATTATCCAACGATGAAAAACTGTTTTTT.